Below, 30 T cell receptor beta chains from the same sample are listed, as sequenced in a study of control samples from healthy donors and cancer patients (dated by TCRdb to about 2020). Receptors were amplified or captured by the immunoSEQ multiplex PCR assay. TCRdb holds this immuneACCESS table with in-frame rearrangements only. Some clones are missing; in checked studies, unresolved V genes explain under half, and the rest has no known cause. This sample holds about 140,000 clones; 90% to 95% were observed only once. In total, the top ten clones hold around 14% of the sample. What was sequenced was blood. Receptors originate from a man in his forties in good health.

The rearrangement joins TRBV9 to TRBJ1-1, with D maybe TRBD1 (5 bases). The CDR3 is 13 residues long. Germline loops: CDR1 SGDLS, CDR2 YYNGEE. The ends were cut back, 3 bases at V and 1 base at J, with 7 bases in the middle. Written as DNA, the CDR3 is TGTGCCAGCAGCGACCAGGGGAACACTGAAGCTTTCTTT. Its protein is CASSDQGNTEAFF.

The CDR3 here is CASSHSSETGELFF. For the CDR3, the DNA is TGTGCCAGCAGTCATTCTAGCGAGACCGGGGAGCTGTTTTTT. The chain combines TRBV6-4 with TRBJ2-2, with a weak D call TRBD2 (6 bases). V shed 5 bases and J shed 5 bases, with 12 bases lying between them. This CDR3 is built from 14 residues. Per the germline V gene, CDR1 is MRHNA and CDR2 is SNTAGT.

The chain couples TRBV5-6 to TRBJ2-7; D unclear. Germline CDR1 and CDR2: SGHDT and YYEEEE. The CDR3 extends over 11 amino acids. The V end was cut by 3 bases, the J end by 4 bases, with 5 bases between. CDR3 residues: CASSSLYEQYF. DNA of the CDR3: TGTGCCAGCAGCTCTTTATACGAGCAGTACTTC.

The V call is TRBV7-9, the J call TRBJ1-5; 9 nucleotides line up with TRBD1. The CDR3 is 15 amino acids. The germline V gene encodes CDR1 SEHNR and CDR2 FQNEAQ (reference sequence). V was clipped by 5 bases and J by 6 bases; unmatched bases: 8. CDR3 DNA sequence: TGTGCCAGCAGCCCTACAGGGGGCCTGGGTCAGCCCCAGCATTTT. Translating gives CASSPTGGLGQPQHF. Supplemented by reference TRBV7-9 and TRBJ1-5, the full variable domain reads DTGVSQNPRHKITKRGQNVTFRCDPISEHNRLYWYRQTLGQGPEFLTYFQNEAQLEKSRLLSDRFSAERPKGSFSTLEIQRTEQGDSAMYLCASSPTGGLGQPQHFGDGTRLSIL.

V and J are TRBV6-5 and TRBJ2-1; no clear D gene. V shed 2 bases and J shed 9 bases, with 11 bases lying between them. CDR3 size: 13 residues. Per germline, CDR1 MNHEY and CDR2 SVGAGI. For the CDR3, the DNA is TGTGCCAGCAGTTACGCTCAACGATCTGAGCAGTTCTTC. Translated: CASSYAQRSEQFF.

The chain carries TRBV15 and TRBJ2-2; D gene uncertain. V was trimmed by 4 bases and J by 1 base, leaving 7 bases between them. The CDR3 contains 14 residues. Germline V gene data show CDR1 as LNHNV and CDR2 as YYDKDF (reference sequence). CDR3 residues: CATSKYKNTGELFF. CDR3 nucleotide sequence: TGTGCCACCAGCAAGTACAAGAACACCGGGGAGCTGTTTTTT.

The gene calls are TRBV4-3 and TRBJ2-3; D gene uncertain. The CDR3 loop spans 12 amino acids. Germline-derived CDR1 and CDR2 are LGHNA and YSLEER. The ends were cut back, 1 base at V and 6 bases at J, with 5 bases in the middle. Here the CDR3 DNA reads TGCGCCAGCAGCCAAGCCGGGGATACGCAGTATTTT. Amino acid sequence: CASSQAGDTQYF.

The rearrangement uses TRBV12-3 or TRBV12-4 and TRBJ2-2; possibly TRBD1 or TRBD2 for D (5 bases each). Trimming left V 3 bases short and J 6 bases short, with 5 bases between. The CDR3 has 12 amino acids. CDR3 sequence (DNA): TGTGCCAGCAGTTTGGGGGCCGGGGAGCTGTTTTTT. It yields the protein CASSLGAGELFF.

This clone came up a few times. V and J are TRBV19 and TRBJ1-2; D might be TRBD1 (6 bases). Deletions cut 5 bases from V and 14 bases from J, with 12 bases between. CDR1 and CDR2 (germline): LNHDA, SQIVND (reference sequence). The CDR3 totals 10 residues. Here the CDR3 DNA reads TGTGCCAGTAGTGAAGGGACATGGACCTTC. Its translation is CASSEGTWTF.

Here the CDR3 reads CASSIGGRADTQYF. The CDR3 nucleotides read TGTGCCAGCAGTATTGGCGGGAGAGCAGATACGCAGTATTTT. The chain uses TRBV28 and TRBJ2-3; 7 positions match TRBD2. Germline V gives CDR1 MDHEN, CDR2 SYDVKM. Germline trimming cut 5 bases from V and 4 bases from J; bases unmatched to any gene: 6. The CDR3 sequence is 14 residues long.

The chain carries TRBV24-1 and TRBJ2-3; 15 nucleotides agree with TRBD2. This CDR3 is built from 19 residues. CDR1 KGHDR and CDR2 SFDVKD come from the germline V gene. Trimming at V came to 4 bases and at J to 4 bases, leaving 11 bases not matched to a gene. In DNA, the CDR3 is TGTGCCACCAGTGAATATACCGGGACTAGCGGGGGGTTCGCAGATACGCAGTATTTT. It specifies CATSEYTGTSGGFADTQYF.

The rearrangement uses TRBV6-5 and TRBJ2-2; D ambiguous. The CDR3 has 13 amino acids. Germline loops: CDR1 MNHEY, CDR2 SVGAGI. V was trimmed by 3 bases and J by 6 bases, leaving 8 bases between them. In DNA form, the CDR3 reads TGTGCCAGCAGTTATTCCGGCTCCGGGGAGCTGTTTTTT. Its translation is CASSYSGSGELFF.

This clone was seen a handful of times. The chain recombines TRBV14 with TRBJ2-7; 7 bases map to TRBD2. After removal of 3 bases from V and 0 bases from J, the junction contained 8 bases not matched to a gene. CDR3 length: 16 residues. The germline gives CDR1 SGHDN, CDR2 FVKESK. CDR3 nucleotide sequence: TGTGCCAGCAGCCATGTTACTAGCGCCTTCTCCTACGAGCAGTACTTC. This sequence encodes CASSHVTSAFSYEQYF.

V usage is TRBV4-1 and J usage is TRBJ2-7; 7 positions agree with TRBD2. J gave up 1 base and V 5 bases, and 5 bases lay outside the gene matches. Germline V gene sequence: CDR1 MGHRA, CDR2 YSYEKL. The CDR3 spans 14 residues. The CDR3 spells CASSARERSYEQYF. The CDR3 DNA reads TGCGCCAGCAGCGCGCGGGAGCGATCCTACGAGCAGTACTTC.

Here the CDR3 DNA reads TGTGCCAGTAGTACCGGACAGATAGCAAATCAGCCCCAGCATTTT. Translating gives CASSTGQIANQPQHF. The chain has TRBV19 and TRBJ1-5; maybe TRBD1 (6 bases). The CDR3 has 15 amino acids. CDR1 LNHDA and CDR2 SQIVND come from the germline V gene (reference sequence). V lost 4 bases and J lost 4, with 14 bases in between.

V and J are TRBV20-1 and TRBJ1-2; D remains unclear. The CDR3 contains 13 residues. Trimming removed 3 bases from V and 8 bases from J, with 16 bases in between. Germline V lookup: CDR1 DFQATT, CDR2 SNEGSKA (reference sequence). In DNA, the CDR3 is TGCAGTGCTAGTGCTACTCCGGGAAGGGGCTACACCTTC. It yields the protein CSASATPGRGYTF.

The sample holds one count of this clone. This sequence joins TRBV9 and TRBJ2-5; weak D call: TRBD2 (6 bases). The V gene lost 4 bases and the J gene lost 2 bases, with 12 bases spanning the gap. Germline CDR1 and CDR2: SGDLS and YYNGEE. This CDR3 has 14 residues. As DNA, the CDR3 is TGTGCCAGCAGCCCCTTGGGACTGCAAGAGACCCAGTACTTC. Protein sequence: CASSPLGLQETQYF.

This clone was seen only once. The CDR3 here is CSVIQGSGANVLTF. The CDR3, as DNA: TGCAGCGTGATACAGGGCTCTGGGGCCAACGTCCTGACTTTC. The chain employs TRBV29-1 and TRBJ2-6, with a possible D match to TRBD1 (6 bases). V was clipped by 6 bases and J by 0 bases, with 9 bases between them. CDR1 SQVTM and CDR2 ANQGSEA come from the germline V gene. The CDR3 spans 14 residues.

This sequence joins TRBV27 and TRBJ1-2; 9 bases map to TRBD1. This CDR3 spans 15 amino acids. V lost 3 bases, J lost 5 bases, and 7 bases stayed unmatched. Germline lookup yields CDR1 MNHEY and CDR2 SMNVEV (reference sequence). CDR3 sequence reads: CASSFTGGGWYGYTF. CDR3 bases: TGTGCCAGCAGTTTTACAGGGGGCGGATGGTATGGCTACACCTTC.

Points on this clone: One junction end does not reproduce the germline sequence, and a read error may be involved. The rearrangement joins TRBV5-5 to TRBJ1-5, with a tentative D call TRBD1 (6 bases). CDR1 is SGHKS, CDR2 YYEKEE, per germline (reference sequence). The CDR3 runs to 15 residues. The CDR3 region is CASSLGQVGNQSQHF. In nucleotides, the CDR3 is TGTGCCAGCAGCTTGGGACAGGTCGGAAATCAGTCCCAGCATTTT.

The chain recombines TRBV3-1 (or the pseudogene TRBV3-2) with TRBJ1-4; 9 bases are a match to TRBD1. V gave up 5 bases and J gave up 3 bases; unmatched junction bases: 4. There are 15 residues in the CDR3. Looked up from germline, CDR1 is LGHDT and CDR2 is YNNKEL (reference sequence). CDR3 nucleotide sequence: TGTGCCAGCAGCTTACGGACAGGGGCTAATGAAAAACTGTTTTTT. As protein: CASSLRTGANEKLFF.

The gene calls are TRBV28 and TRBJ2-5; the match to TRBD2 covers 8 bases. Germline V gene lookup returns CDR1 MDHEN and CDR2 SYDVKM. This CDR3 has 16 residues. V lost 5 bases to trimming and J lost 10 bases; unmatched junction nucleotides: 18. DNA for the CDR3: TGTGCCAGCAGTCCGAGCGGGGGAGCCCGTTCAATGGGCCAGTACTTC. Its translation: CASSPSGGARSMGQYF.

V and J are TRBV6-5 and TRBJ2-7; 9 nucleotides line up with TRBD1. The CDR3 length is 12 residues. J lost 3 bases, V lost 10 bases, and 4 bases had no gene match. Germline V gives CDR1 MNHEY, CDR2 SVGAGI. The DNA for the CDR3 is TGTGCCACACAGGGGGCCCTCTACGAGCAGTACTTC. This codes for CATQGALYEQYF.

This chain's CDR3 is CAISDRGQTNTEAFF. The CDR3 DNA is TGTGCCATCAGTGATCGCGGACAGACGAACACTGAAGCTTTCTTT. V gene TRBV10-3 combines with J gene TRBJ1-1, with a possible D match to TRBD1 (6 bases). V was shortened by 3 bases and J by 1 base, with 12 bases between the two germline ends. Germline assignment: CDR1 ENHRY and CDR2 SYGVKD. This CDR3 has 15 amino acids.

This clone appeared a few times. The chain couples TRBV7-9 to TRBJ2-5; D not resolved. V was shortened by 4 bases and J by 5 bases, with 17 bases between the two germline ends. CDR3 length equals 15 residues. CDR1 and CDR2 (germline): SEHNR, FQNEAQ (reference sequence). The CDR3 region has the DNA TGTGCCAGCAGCTCCCTACGGTCGGATGTCGAGACCCAGTACTTC. The encoded protein is CASSSLRSDVETQYF.

The J gene is TRBJ2-4, the V gene TRBV28; the D gene is possibly TRBD2 (6 bases). CDR1 MDHEN and CDR2 SYDVKM come from the germline V gene. V lost 6 bases and J lost 7, with 16 bases in between. This CDR3 has 14 residues. The CDR3 here is CASSRGTLSNIQYF. The CDR3 nucleotides read TGTGCCAGCAGCCGCGGGACCCTCTCCAACATTCAGTACTTC. The full variable domain, its missing parts supplied by reference TRBV28 and TRBJ2-4, is DVKVTQSSRYLVKRTGEKVFLECVQDMDHENMFWYRQDPGLGLRLIYFSYDVKMKEKGDIPEGYSVSREKKERFSLILESASTNQTSMYLCASSRGTLSNIQYFGAGTRLSVL.

This chain joins TRBV7-9 and TRBJ1-1; D is unclear. The ends were cut back, 2 bases at V and 5 bases at J, with 6 bases in the middle. The length of the CDR3 is 12 residues. Germline CDR1 reads SEHNR; CDR2 reads FQNEAQ (reference sequence). The CDR3 sequence: CASSLSGTEAFF. The CDR3 DNA follows: TGTGCCAGCAGCTTAAGCGGTACTGAAGCTTTCTTT.

This chain uses TRBV24-1 with TRBJ1-5; 10 nucleotides line up with TRBD1. The CDR3 length is 16 residues. Germline V CDR1 and CDR2: KGHDR, SFDVKD. V dropped 3 bases and J dropped 4; count of bases not matched to a gene: 5. CDR3 in DNA: TGTGCCACCAGTGATCCAGGACAGGGGGGTAATCAGCCCCAGCATTTT. It codes for CATSDPGQGGNQPQHF.

This clone has a single count. The chain links TRBV5-4 to TRBJ2-5; 7 bases match TRBD1. V dropped 0 bases and J dropped 5; count of bases not matched to a gene: 4. The CDR3 consists of 14 residues. Germline V gives CDR1 SGHNT, CDR2 YYREEE (reference sequence). CDR3 sequence: CASSLGGGHETQYF. CDR3 DNA sequence: TGTGCCAGCAGCTTGGGAGGGGGCCACGAGACCCAGTACTTC.

This chain links TRBV28 with TRBJ1-2, with TRBD1 matching 7 bases. The CDR3 runs 13 residues. The germline V gene encodes CDR1 MDHEN and CDR2 SYDVKM. The J segment lost 4 bases and the V segment lost 5 bases, leaving 4 bases of the junction unmatched. For the CDR3, the DNA is TGTGCCAGCAGTGTGGGACAGCTCTATGGCTACACCTTC. The encoded protein is CASSVGQLYGYTF.